The clone carrying this T cell receptor beta chain was counted ten times or more. The target antigen is unknown. These data are taken from a study of CD8 T cells in ankylosing spondylitis. V gave up 4 bases and J gave up 3 bases, with 10 bases separating them. This CDR3 has 13 residues. Germline V gene sequence: CDR1 SGHTA, CDR2 FQGTGA. Quantitative 5'-RACE was performed with molecular barcodes, and it yielded the TCR beta libraries. TCRdb processed the 5' RACE reads anew with MiXCR; each CDR3 protein has one entry. The sample consists of 500,000 to 650,000 distinct CDR3 sequences, about 5.7% of them appearing once. Study conclusions and caveats: Disease-linked clones displayed a CD8+ phenotype and appeared relatively rarely in peripheral blood. Roughly eight highly homologous variants made up a TCR beta motif that seemed to typify ankylosing spondylitis blood. Earlier literature documents some of the motif variants in reactive arthritis synovial fluid and blood.

The clonotype comes from a male donor with ankylosing spondylitis. The material sequenced was blood, either unsorted or a sorted T cell fraction (not recorded which). The chain combines TRBV7-3 with TRBJ2-7; perhaps D is TRBD1 or TRBD2 (5 bases each). CDR3 sequence (DNA): TGTGCCAGCAGCTACCGGGACGGCTACGAGCAGTACTTC. It codes for CASSYRDGYEQYF.